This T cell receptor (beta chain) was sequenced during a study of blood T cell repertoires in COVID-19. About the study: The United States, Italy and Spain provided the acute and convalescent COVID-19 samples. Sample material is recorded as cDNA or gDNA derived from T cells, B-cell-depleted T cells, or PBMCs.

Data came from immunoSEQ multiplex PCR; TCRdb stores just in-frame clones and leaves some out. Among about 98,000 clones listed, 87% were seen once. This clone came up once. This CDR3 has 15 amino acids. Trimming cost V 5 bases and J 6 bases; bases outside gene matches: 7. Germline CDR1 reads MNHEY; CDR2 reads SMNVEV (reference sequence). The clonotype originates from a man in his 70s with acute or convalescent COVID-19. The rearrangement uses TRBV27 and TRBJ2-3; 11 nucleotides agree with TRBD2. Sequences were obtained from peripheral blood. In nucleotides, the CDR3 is TGTGCCAGCAGTCTAGCGGGGGGCCCTACCGATACGCAGTATTTT. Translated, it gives CASSLAGGPTDTQYF.